This T cell receptor (beta chain) was retrieved from a study of cytomegalovirus exposure and HLA in healthy donors. Produced via immunoSEQ multiplex PCR; TCRdb's table is partial and in-frame only. Of about 240,000 clones in the sample, 86% are singletons; the top ten hold 0.95% to 1.5%. Study-level points and caveats: It was confirmed in vitro that a few of the CMV-associated chains were specific for CMV antigens. Within the approximately 120 validation repertoires, first-cohort TCR clusters tended to co-occur, according to a later analysis.

This CDR3 has 13 residues. V was cut by 1 base and J by 1 base, with 8 bases left in between. Germline assignment: CDR1 GTSNPN and CDR2 SVGIG (reference sequence). On this clone itself: Its antigen is still unknown.

The rearrangement uses TRBV30 and TRBJ2-7; possible D gene TRBD2, 5 bases. The clonotype originates from a woman between 25 and 40 years old in good health and CMV-seropositive. Specimen: PBMCs. The CDR3 protein is CAWSGEISYEQYF. CDR3 DNA: TGTGCCTGGAGTGGGGAGATTTCCTACGAGCAGTACTTC.